The clone carrying this TCR beta chain was recorded a few times. The antigen remains undetermined. The data belong to a study of T-cell memory formation after mild COVID-19. Study at large: The study found TCR clusters largely donor specific. Study-level findings and limits: Of the contracting clones, CD4+ ones lay mainly in CM and EM, and CD8+ ones in EMRA.

Using its own MiXCR run on the 5' RACE reads, TCRdb lists one record per CDR3 protein. This table holds hundreds of thousands of distinct CDR3 sequences, 20% found once. This CDR3 is 16 amino acids long. Germline V gene sequence: CDR1 SGHRS, CDR2 YFSETQ. Unmatched junction bases numbered 4, after V lost 0 bases and J lost 2 bases. Material: PBMCs or a T cell subset sorted from them (not recorded which). The V and J genes are TRBV5-1 and TRBJ1-1, with 10 bases fitting TRBD1. This clonotype originated in an adult woman who had mild COVID-19 (a few samples of this study predate the infection). Cell type and time point are not known. This chain's CDR3 is CASSLGTGGYNTEAFF. The CDR3 region has the DNA TGCGCCAGCAGCTTGGGGACAGGGGGTTATAACACTGAAGCTTTCTTT.